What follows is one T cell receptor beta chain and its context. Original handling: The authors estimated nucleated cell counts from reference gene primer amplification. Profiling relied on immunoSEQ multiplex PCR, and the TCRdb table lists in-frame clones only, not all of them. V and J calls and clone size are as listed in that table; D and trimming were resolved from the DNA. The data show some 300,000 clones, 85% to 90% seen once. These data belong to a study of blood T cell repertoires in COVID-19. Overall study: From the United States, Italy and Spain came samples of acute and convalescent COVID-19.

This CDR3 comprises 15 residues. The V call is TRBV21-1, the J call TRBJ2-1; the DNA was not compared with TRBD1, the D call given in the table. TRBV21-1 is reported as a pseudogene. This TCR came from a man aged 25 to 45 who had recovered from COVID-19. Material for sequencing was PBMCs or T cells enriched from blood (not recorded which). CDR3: CASKGRGQTYNEQFF. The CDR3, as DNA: TGTGCCAGCAAAGGTAGAGGACAGACTTACAATGAGCAGTTCTTC.